The rows below give T cell receptor beta chains drawn from one sample of a study of T cells in Graves' hyperthyroidism and ophthalmopathy. TCRdb processed the multiplex PCR reads anew with MiXCR; each CDR3 protein has one entry. The table has some 600,000 distinct CDR3 sequences, around 14% seen once. Sequenced input: blood. These receptors were collected from a woman aged 25 to 45 with Graves' hyperthyroidism that later progressed to Graves' ophthalmopathy. The CDR3 runs from the conserved cysteine through the conserved F or W. D genes are given only for firm matches. Expanded clones get a size class; other rows say once, few or many, or leave the size out.

d_call | clone_size | j_call | v_call | cdr3_nt | cdr3_aa
- | few | TRBJ2-6 | TRBV10-3 | TGTGCCATCAGTGTTGGGAGACCTTCTGGGGCCAACGTCCTGACTTTC | CAISVGRPSGANVLTF
- | few | TRBJ2-7 | TRBV20-1 | TGCAGTGCTCCATTGGAGGGGAGCTCCTACGAGCAGTACTTC | CSAPLEGSSYEQYF
TRBD2 | few | TRBJ2-7 | TRBV7-9 | TGTGCCAGCAGCGCCGGGGGGGGGGGGAGCGAGCAGTACTTC | CASSAGGGGSEQYF
- | many | TRBJ1-5 | TRBV5-1 | TGCGCCAGCAGCTTGGAAGGGCAGTTGGGTCAGCCCCAGCATTTT | CASSLEGQLGQPQHF
TRBD1 | many | TRBJ2-1 | TRBV7-8 | TGTGCCAGCAGCCCCGGGGACAGGGCCTACAATGAGCAGTTCTTC | CASSPGDRAYNEQFF
TRBD1 | many | TRBJ2-2 | TRBV5-1 | TGCGCCAGCGCCTCCCCCCTAGGACAGGGCGCCGGGGAGCTGTTTTTT | CASASPLGQGAGELFF
- | few | TRBJ1-5 | TRBV6-1 | TGTGCCAGCAGCTCCAGGGAGCAGGAACAGCCCCAGCATTTT | CASSSREQEQPQHF
- | many | TRBJ1-1 | TRBV6-2/TRBV6-3 | TGTGCCAGCAGTAAGGACCCAAAACGAATGAACACTGAAGCTTTCTTT | CASSKDPKRMNTEAFF
- | many | TRBJ2-1 | TRBV6-1 | TGTGCCAGCAGTGCAGCGAGAGGCGTATCCTACAATGAGCAGTTCTTC | CASSAARGVSYNEQFF
TRBD2 | many | TRBJ2-7 | TRBV30 | TGTGCCTGGGAGGGAGAAGCGGGAGGATCCTACGAGCAGTACTTC | CAWEGEAGGSYEQYF
- | - | TRBJ2-1 | TRBV20-1 | TGCAGTGCGACCCCCGGAGGCTCCTACAATGAGCAGTTCTTC | CSATPGGSYNEQFF
- | many | TRBJ2-1 | TRBV3-1 | TGTGCCAGCAGCCAAGGACGGGGTGAGCAGTTCTTC | CASSQGRGEQFF
TRBD1 | many | TRBJ1-2 | TRBV4-2 | TGTGCCAGCAGCCAACCCGACAGGGGCAATGGCTACACCTTC | CASSQPDRGNGYTF
- | - | TRBJ2-1 | TRBV10-3 | TGTGCCATCGGGTACGCAGATTACAATGAGCAGTTCTTC | CAIGYADYNEQFF
TRBD2 | many | TRBJ2-7 | TRBV7-9 | TGTGCCAGCAGCCGCATTACTAGCGGGAGTATTCACGAGCAGTACTTC | CASSRITSGSIHEQYF
- | - | TRBJ1-2 | TRBV6-5 | TGTGCCAGCAGTTACTCCCCGGGTTTGAACTATGGCTACACCTTC | CASSYSPGLNYGYTF
TRBD2 | - | TRBJ2-3 | TRBV7-9 | TGTGCCAGCAGCCACACTAGCGGGAGGTCCACAGATACGCAGTATTTT | CASSHTSGRSTDTQYF
- | many | TRBJ1-1 | TRBV19 | TGTGCCAGTAGTATGGGACGGCTTGAAGCTTTCTTT | CASSMGRLEAFF
- | many | TRBJ1-2 | TRBV6-2/TRBV6-3 | TGTGCCAGCAGTTCACGGTATGGCTACACCTTC | CASSSRYGYTF
- | - | TRBJ2-2 | TRBV12-3/TRBV12-4 | TGTGCCAGCAGTAAGACCGGGGAGCTGTTTTTT | CASSKTGELFF
TRBD1 | many | TRBJ1-2 | TRBV10-3 | TGTGCCATCAGGGGACAGGCGGCTTACACCTTC | CAIRGQAAYTF
- | - | TRBJ2-4 | TRBV9 | TGTGCCAGCAGCGTAGCAGGGGACATTCAGTACTTC | CASSVAGDIQYF
- | many | TRBJ2-1 | TRBV30 | TGTGCCTGGAGTGGCGGGAAAAGCTCCTACAATGAGCAGTTCTTC | CAWSGGKSSYNEQFF
- | few | TRBJ1-3 | TRBV29-1 | TGCAGCGTTGCGGTGTCTGGAAACACCATATATTTT | CSVAVSGNTIYF
- | many | TRBJ1-1 | TRBV2 | TGTGCCAGCAGTGAAGCGCGAGAAGTTTTTGTTACCGACACTGAAGCTTTCTTT | CASSEAREVFVTDTEAFF
- | few | TRBJ1-5 | TRBV27 | TGTGCCAGCGGAAACTCCGTCGATAGCAATCAGCCCCAGCATTTT | CASGNSVDSNQPQHF
- | many | TRBJ2-5 | TRBV24-1 | TGTGCCACCGCTCAGTCGTCTTTGGAGACCCAGTACTTC | CATAQSSLETQYF
- | few | TRBJ2-4 | TRBV29-1 | TGCAGCGTCTCTCAGGAGAGACTAGCCAAAAACATTCAGTACTTC | CSVSQERLAKNIQYF
- | few | TRBJ2-7 | TRBV29-1 | TGCAGCGTTGAGGTTCCAGGTCTAAACGAGCAGTACTTC | CSVEVPGLNEQYF
- | many | TRBJ2-5 | TRBV19 | TGTGCCAGTAGTAAGGGGGGGGGGCAAGAGACCCAGTACTTC | CASSKGGGQETQYF
- | many | TRBJ2-7 | TRBV5-6 | TGTGCCAGCAGCTTGAACATCTACGAGCAGTACTTC | CASSLNIYEQYF
- | - | TRBJ1-5 | TRBV19 | TGTGCCAGTAGGCGGGAGGCCGGCAATCAGCCCCAGCATTTT | CASRREAGNQPQHF
- | few | TRBJ2-4 | TRBV20-1 | TGCAGGGATAAAGCCAAAAACATTCAGTACTTC | CRDKAKNIQYF
- | - | TRBJ1-6 | TRBV28 | TGTGCCAGTGGGCGGGGGAAGGACAATTCACCCCTCCACTTT | CASGRGKDNSPLHF
TRBD1 | many | TRBJ1-2 | TRBV3-1 | TGTGCCAGCAGCCTTCCCACAGGGGGCAGGGATGGCTACACCTTC | CASSLPTGGRDGYTF
TRBD2 | - | TRBJ2-7 | TRBV20-1 | TGCAGTGCTAGAGCCAGAACTAGCGGGATTATCTACGAGCAGTACTTC | CSARARTSGIIYEQYF